This is a list of T cell receptor beta chains from one sample in a study of cytomegalovirus exposure and HLA in healthy donors. Sequencing was performed with immunoSEQ multiplex PCR; in TCRdb, only in-frame clones are kept and a portion is missing. The repertoire has 150,000 or so clones, about 80% of them found once; the top ten carry about 13%. Sequencing used PBMCs. Receptor source: a middle-aged man in good health and CMV-seropositive. CDR3s leave out the opening cysteine and the closing phenylalanine or tryptophan. For some rows the clone size is stated as once, few or many, or as a class when expanded; others skip it.

TRBJ2-7	-	TRBV14	ASSQNSYSYEQY
TRBJ1-5	-	TRBV7-2	ASSLRLGTALAPQH
TRBJ1-1	once	TRBV19	ASSIESNTEAF
TRBJ1-5	-	TRBV6-6	ASSYRPGQHNQPQH
TRBJ2-1	-	TRBV4-1	ASSLSRDLSYNEQF
TRBJ2-5	-	TRBV10-1	ASSAGIGETQY
TRBJ1-4	-	TRBV6-6	ASRETELEKLF
TRBJ2-7	-	TRBV10-3	AISGTGAYEQY
TRBJ2-7	-	TRBV5-6	ASRDGRAEQY
TRBJ2-5	once	TRBV15	ATKLGGRAQETQY
TRBJ2-3	-	TRBV29-1	SVAPLEASTDTQY
TRBJ1-2	-	TRBV10-3	AIAGQGGIGYT
TRBJ1-3	-	TRBV5-6	ASSLRGQGYGNTIY
TRBJ1-1	few	TRBV7-3	ASSSQGYTEAF
TRBJ2-1	-	TRBV27	ASSLRSGIGKTEQF
TRBJ1-2	-	TRBV11-2	ASSPGDGYT
TRBJ2-3	few	TRBV4-3	ASSQDVREGGTDTQY
TRBJ2-7	once	TRBV28	ASRDGLGGDFSYEQY
TRBJ2-7	-	TRBV4-3	ASSQAYTGQGDEQY
TRBJ1-1	-	TRBV10-1	ASSETGATEAF
TRBJ2-5	-	TRBV15	ATSRDWRDSQY
TRBJ2-7	-	TRBV19	ASGSAGEQY
TRBJ2-5	-	TRBV18	ASSSGSGTQY
TRBJ1-6	-	TRBV29-1	SVGDRSNSPLH
TRBJ1-1	-	TRBV7-8	ASSLSGTAEAF
TRBJ2-5	-	TRBV5-1	ASSPRPGRVAETQY
TRBJ2-7	-	TRBV5-1	ASSAWDRGYEQY
TRBJ2-1	once	TRBV10-1	ASSEYIGEQF
TRBJ1-4	-	TRBV29-1	SAGGLNEKLF
TRBJ2-7	-	TRBV10-3	ATGTGGYEQY
TRBJ2-3	-	TRBV7-9	ASSPFDTQY
TRBJ2-6	few	TRBV25-1	ASSVLGSSGANVLT
TRBJ2-3	-	TRBV2	AKEDRGNTQY
TRBJ2-1	-	TRBV7-3	ASSHRFNGASGRGDEQF
TRBJ1-2	-	TRBV7-9	ASSLDLGHGYT
TRBJ2-7	-	TRBV11-2	ASSWGQIRYEQY
TRBJ2-3	-	TRBV19	ASSTVAGGSTRTDTQY
TRBJ1-2	-	TRBV4-2	ASSQTDEVRGYT
TRBJ1-3	-	TRBV25-1	ASSEVQGRNTIY
TRBJ2-7	-	TRBV29-1	SASGLAGGYYEQY
TRBJ2-5	-	TRBV5-1	ASSTGLAGGQETQY
TRBJ2-7	few	TRBV5-5	ASSLAQEHSYEQY
TRBJ1-2	-	TRBV28	ASSRTGAYGYT
TRBJ2-1	-	TRBV28	ASSLREISYNEQF
TRBJ1-2	once	TRBV11-2	ASSTILQGVDYGYT
TRBJ1-4	once	TRBV7-2	ASSLSADEKLF
TRBJ2-5	-	TRBV28	ASSLGLIGEQY
TRBJ2-3	-	TRBV5-6	ASSLPDSQYTQY
TRBJ2-7	-	TRBV30	AWRASGTYEQY
TRBJ1-5	-	TRBV2	ASSGTGGGNQPQH